A selection of T cell receptor beta chains follows, all from one sample in a study of shared clonotypes between healthy human individuals. Clones were read by immunoSEQ multiplex PCR, and TCRdb kept only the in-frame ones, dropping some. The sample consists of some 490,000 clones, more than 75% of them appearing once. Sequencing used PBMCs. These receptors were collected from a woman in her thirties or forties in good health. Some clones in this sample may be carry-over from other donors' samples. The CDR3 runs from the conserved cysteine through the conserved F or W. A D gene is named only where the DNA matches it firmly. Clone sizes are given selectively: once, few, many, or a class where the clone is expanded.

TRBJ1-3 TRBV7-2 NA NA TGTGCCAGCAGCTTAGTGGGGCCAGGGCCTGGAAACACCATATATTTT CASSLVGPGPGNTIYF
TRBJ1-2 TRBV18 NA NA TGTGCCAGCTCACCAGGGGAATATGGCTACACCTTC CASSPGEYGYTF
TRBJ1-5 TRBV28 few NA TGTGCCAGCCGCCCCAGCAATCAGCCCCAGCATTTT CASRPSNQPQHF
TRBJ2-1 TRBV19 NA TRBD2 TGTGCCAGTAGTCCCCAAGGGACTAGCGGGAGGGGGGAGCAGTTCTTC CASSPQGTSGRGEQFF
TRBJ2-3 TRBV28 NA TRBD2 TGTGCCAGCAGTCCACGGACTAGACGGACCACAGATACGCAGTATTTT CASSPRTRRTTDTQYF
TRBJ2-3 TRBV11-2 NA TRBD2 TGTGCCAGCAGCCTACAGACTAGCTTAGGTTCAGATACGCAGTATTTT CASSLQTSLGSDTQYF
TRBJ2-7 TRBV4-1 NA NA TGCGCCAGCAGCCAATATTACAGCTTCGGGAGCGAGCAGTACTTC CASSQYYSFGSEQYF
TRBJ2-7 TRBV9 few TRBD1 TGTGCCAGCAGCGTATCGGGAGACAGGGGTTCCTACGAGCAGTACTTC CASSVSGDRGSYEQYF
TRBJ2-3 TRBV5-5 few NA TGTGCCAGCAGCTTGGACGGGTACGCCTCAGATACGCAGTATTTT CASSLDGYASDTQYF
TRBJ1-2 TRBV28 NA NA TGTGCCAGCAGTTTAAACCAGGGGCGTCTTGGTGGCTACACCTTC CASSLNQGRLGGYTF
TRBJ2-7 TRBV27 once NA TGTGCCAGCAGGCTAAAACTAACCGGGACCATCTACGAGCAGTACTTC CASRLKLTGTIYEQYF
TRBJ2-3 TRBV25-1 NA NA TGTGCCAGCAGTGCCTCCGGGACTCCGCCCTGGGATACGCAGTATTTT CASSASGTPPWDTQYF
TRBJ2-5 TRBV29-1 few NA TGCAGCGTTGTCCGGCGATTTCCCGAAGAGACCCAGTACTTC CSVVRRFPEETQYF
TRBJ1-1 TRBV29-1 NA NA TGCAGCGTTGAAGGGCGCGCCCGCACTGAAGCTTTCTTT CSVEGRARTEAFF
TRBJ2-5 TRBV19 NA NA TGTGCCAGTAGTTCCCAGACAGACGAGACCCAGTACTTC CASSSQTDETQYF
TRBJ1-2 TRBV5-1 few NA TGCGCCAGCAGCCCCGACGGATTAGGCCACTATGGCTACACCTTC CASSPDGLGHYGYTF
TRBJ2-7 TRBV27 once TRBD2 TGTGCCAGCAGTCCAACTGCGGCTAGCGGCTTCTACGAGCAGTACTTC CASSPTAASGFYEQYF
TRBJ2-1 TRBV28 NA TRBD2 TGTGCCAGCAGTTCGGCACTAGCGGGAGGCCTGAATGAGCAGTTCTTC CASSSALAGGLNEQFF
TRBJ1-1 TRBV2 once NA TGTGCCAGCACCCCTGGGGAATGGAACACTGAAGCTTTCTTT CASTPGEWNTEAFF
TRBJ2-7 TRBV30 NA NA TGTGCCTGGGAGCGGAAGAGCTCCTACGAGCAGTACTTC CAWERKSSYEQYF
TRBJ1-2 TRBV7-8 few NA TGTGCCAGCAGCCTAAAATCGGGGGTTGGTGGCTACACCTTC CASSLKSGVGGYTF
TRBJ2-3 TRBV27 NA TRBD2 TGTGCCAGCAGTATGCTAGCGGGAGGGTTAACAGATACGCAGTATTTT CASSMLAGGLTDTQYF
TRBJ2-5 TRBV9 NA TRBD2 TGTGCCAGCAGCCGGACTAGCGGGGAAGAGACCCAGTACTTC CASSRTSGEETQYF
TRBJ2-7 TRBV11-2 NA TRBD2 TGTGCCAGCAGCTTAGGACTAGCGGGAACCTACGAGCAGTACTTC CASSLGLAGTYEQYF
TRBJ1-3 TRBV5-4 few NA TGTGCCAGCAGCTTTACCGGGGCCGGAAACACCATATATTTT CASSFTGAGNTIYF
TRBJ2-3 TRBV27 NA NA TGTGCCAGCAGCGCCGACGGCTATGGCGTAGATACGCAGTATTTT CASSADGYGVDTQYF
TRBJ1-5 TRBV2 NA NA TGTGCCAGCACAACCGAACGTGGGGCGAATAGCAATCAGCCCCAGCATTTT CASTTERGANSNQPQHF